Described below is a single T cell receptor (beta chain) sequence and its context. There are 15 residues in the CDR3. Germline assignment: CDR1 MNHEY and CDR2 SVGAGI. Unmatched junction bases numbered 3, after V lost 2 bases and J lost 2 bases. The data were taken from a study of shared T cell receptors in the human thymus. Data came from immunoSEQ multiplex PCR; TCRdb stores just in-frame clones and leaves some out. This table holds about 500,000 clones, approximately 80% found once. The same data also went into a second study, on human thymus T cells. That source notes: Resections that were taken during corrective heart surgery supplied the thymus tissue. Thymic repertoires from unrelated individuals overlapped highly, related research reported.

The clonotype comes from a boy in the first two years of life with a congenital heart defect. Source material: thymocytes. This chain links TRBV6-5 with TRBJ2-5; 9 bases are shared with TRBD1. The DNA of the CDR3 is TGTGCCAGCAGTTACCGTGGACAGGGGCAAGAGACCCAGTACTTC. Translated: CASSYRGQGQETQYF.